A single sample gave rise to the 20 T cell receptor beta chains below, sequenced in a study of CD8 T cells in ankylosing spondylitis. TCRdb fed the 5' RACE reads into MiXCR, producing one record per CDR3 protein. This sample has 350,000 or so distinct CDR3 sequences; around 10% occur once, and the top ten carry more than 7%. Material for sequencing was blood, either unsorted or a sorted T cell fraction (not recorded which). These receptors all come from a female donor with ankylosing spondylitis or in good health (not recorded which).

Note on this clonotype: At one boundary the junction diverges from the germline segment, which might be a read error. V and J are TRBV20-1 and TRBJ2-1; D ambiguous. There are 13 residues in the CDR3. Germline lookup yields CDR1 DFQATT and CDR2 SNEGSKA (reference sequence). The CDR3 protein is CGARTRNYNEQFF. CDR3 DNA: TGCGGTGCTAGAACACGGAACTACAATGAGCAGTTCTTC.

This clonotype was picked up many times. The rearrangement joins TRBV5-1 to TRBJ2-2; D is undetermined. There are 15 residues in the CDR3. Germline CDR1 and CDR2: SGHRS and YFSETQ. V was pared by 7 bases and J by 2 bases, with 15 bases between. The CDR3 sequence is CASAPMGLNTGELFF. For the CDR3, the DNA is TGCGCCAGCGCCCCGATGGGTCTAAACACCGGGGAGCTGTTTTTT.

This clonotype came up many times. The chain has TRBV12-3 or TRBV12-4 and TRBJ2-2, with a tentative D call TRBD1 (5 bases). This CDR3 is 15 amino acids long. V shed 3 bases and J shed 0 bases, with 8 bases lying between them. CDR3: CASSFSGSNTGELFF. CDR3 nucleotides: TGTGCCAGCAGTTTTTCAGGGTCGAACACCGGGGAGCTGTTTTTT.

This clonotype has just a few counts. This chain joins TRBV28 and TRBJ2-7; TRBD2 agrees at 7 bases. The CDR3 is 16 amino acids. Trimming at V came to 5 bases and at J to 2 bases, leaving 12 bases not matched to a gene. Germline values: CDR1 MDHEN, CDR2 SYDVKM. CDR3 DNA: TGTGCCAGCAGTCCCATTTTCGGGAGGTCCGCCTACGAGCAGTACTTC. As protein: CASSPIFGRSAYEQYF.

This clonotype occurred a few times. V is TRBV5-6 and J is TRBJ2-7; no firm D call. Germline CDR1 reads SGHDT; CDR2 reads YYEEEE. The V gene lost 3 bases and the J gene lost 2 bases, with 12 bases spanning the gap. This CDR3 comprises 14 residues. CDR3 sequence: CASSSLAYTYEQYF. The CDR3 DNA reads TGTGCCAGCAGCTCCCTCGCATACACCTACGAGCAGTACTTC.

Note on this clonotype: Given a much more abundant clone one base away, this may be a read error. This chain uses TRBV5-4 with TRBJ2-1; perhaps TRBD1 as D (5 bases). The CDR3 totals 16 residues. CDR1 and CDR2 from the germline V gene are SGHNT and YYREEE (reference sequence). The V end was cut by 0 bases, the J end by 6 bases, with 16 bases between. The CDR3 DNA follows: TGTGCCAGCAGCTTGGGGGGCCAGAATCCCTGCAATGAGCAGTTCTTC. This encodes CASSLGGQNPCNEQFF. The full variable domain, with the rest looked up from reference TRBV5-4 and TRBJ2-1, is ETGVTQSPTHLIKTRGQQVTLRCSSQSGHNTVSWYQQALGQGPQFIFQYYREEENGRGNFPPRFSGLQFPNYSSELNVNALELDDSALYLCASSLGGQNPCNEQFFGPGTRLTVL.

J is TRBJ1-2 and V is TRBV7-8, with D possibly TRBD1 on 5 matching bases. Trimming stripped 5 bases from V and 0 bases from J, with 13 bases between. CDR1 SGHVS and CDR2 FQNEAQ come from the germline V gene. The CDR3 is 15 amino acids. CDR3 protein: CASSPGGRANYGYTF. CDR3 in DNA: TGTGCCAGCAGCCCAGGAGGCAGGGCTAACTATGGCTACACCTTC.

This clonotype was picked up many times. The chain recombines TRBV20-1 with TRBJ2-7; TRBD1 matches 10 bases. Germline lookup yields CDR1 DFQATT and CDR2 SNEGSKA (reference sequence). This CDR3 spans 13 amino acids. For the CDR3, the DNA is TGCAGCCTAGGACAGGGGGTTTCCTACGAGCAGTACTTC. It is translated as CSLGQGVSYEQYF.

This clonotype was seen ten or more times. The genes are TRBV20-1 and TRBJ2-5; D call uncertain. The CDR3 extends over 12 amino acids. Germline V gene sequence: CDR1 DFQATT, CDR2 SNEGSKA (reference sequence). Trimming took 3 bases from V and 4 from J, leaving 9 bases between them. CDR3 sequence: CSASIRVETQYF. The CDR3 region has the DNA TGCAGTGCTAGTATCCGGGTAGAGACCCAGTACTTC.

This clonotype appeared many times. The rearrangement links TRBV20-1 to TRBJ2-7, with a possible D match to TRBD2 (5 bases). With 0 bases removed from V and 2 bases from J, the gap between germline ends came to 17 bases. CDR1 and CDR2 (germline): DFQATT, SNEGSKA (reference sequence). The CDR3 has 16 amino acids. For the CDR3, the DNA is TGCAGTGCTAGAGACCTATCCCCGGGATCCACCTACGAGCAGTACTTC. This translates into CSARDLSPGSTYEQYF.

The sample holds a few counts of this clonotype. The V call is TRBV20-1, the J call TRBJ2-1, with 14 bases fitting TRBD2. V was clipped by 5 bases and J by 7 bases; unmatched bases: 4. Germline V lookup: CDR1 DFQATT, CDR2 SNEGSKA (reference sequence). The CDR3 spans 14 residues. This CDR3 is CSALGTSGRNEQFF. CDR3 DNA: TGCAGTGCTCTGGGGACTAGCGGGAGAAATGAGCAGTTCTTC.

The chain has TRBV7-9 and TRBJ2-3, with 12 bases lining up with TRBD2. The germline V gene has CDR1 SEHNR and CDR2 FQNEAQ (reference sequence). This CDR3 comprises 15 residues. Unmatched junction bases numbered 5, after V lost 5 bases and J lost 5 bases. The CDR3 here is CASSPWTSGEDTQYF. CDR3 DNA sequence: TGTGCCAGCAGCCCATGGACTAGCGGGGAAGATACGCAGTATTTT.

V usage is TRBV7-6 and J usage is TRBJ2-1, with a tentative D call TRBD1 (7 bases). The germline gives CDR1 SGHVS, CDR2 FNYEAQ. The V end was cut by 1 base, the J end by 7 bases, with 23 bases between. The CDR3 has 18 amino acids. CDR3 in DNA: TGTGCCAGCAGCTTAGAGGTTTTGAGTAGCGGCAGGGGGAATGAGCAGTTCTTC. It is translated as CASSLEVLSSGRGNEQFF.

The chain uses TRBV24-1 and TRBJ2-2, with D perhaps being TRBD1 or TRBD2 (5 bases each). Germline CDR1 KGHDR, CDR2 SFDVKD. Trimming stripped 9 bases from V and 0 bases from J, with 13 bases between. The CDR3 length is 15 residues. CDR3 nucleotide sequence: TGTGCCACCCGACGGGACGGCACGAACACCGGGGAGCTGTTTTTT. It specifies CATRRDGTNTGELFF.

This chain connects TRBV4-1 to TRBJ1-3, with 9 bases lining up with TRBD1. This CDR3 comprises 15 residues. V was clipped by 1 base and J by 5 bases; unmatched bases: 3. Germline V lookup: CDR1 MGHRA, CDR2 YSYEKL. CDR3 coding DNA: TGCGCCAGCAGCCAAGGGACAGGGGCTCGAAACACCATATATTTT. It yields the protein CASSQGTGARNTIYF.

At least ten counts were recorded for this clonotype. The J gene is TRBJ1-1, the V gene TRBV5-6; 7 bases line up with TRBD1. This CDR3 has 12 residues. The germline gives CDR1 SGHDT, CDR2 YYEEEE. V was clipped by 4 bases and J by 11 bases; unmatched bases: 8. The CDR3 DNA sequence: TGTGCCAGCAGCGTAACAGGGGCCGCGGCTTTCTTT. Translation: CASSVTGAAAFF. Variable domain in full (rest from reference TRBV5-6 and TRBJ1-1): DAGVTQSPTHLIKTRGQQVTLRCSPKSGHDTVSWYQQALGQGPQFIFQYYEEEERQRGNFPDRFSGHQFPNYSSELNVNALLLGDSALYLCASSVTGAAAFFGQGTRLTVV.

This clonotype was seen repeatedly, ten times or more. The chain is built from TRBV9 and TRBJ1-5; D is unresolved. Germline CDR1 reads SGDLS; CDR2 reads YYNGEE. Trimming shortened V by 1 base and J by 2 bases, and 7 bases separated the two germline ends. There are 14 residues in the CDR3. CDR3 protein: CASSVWDGNQPQHF. The CDR3 region has the DNA TGTGCCAGCAGCGTATGGGATGGCAATCAGCCCCAGCATTTT.

This clonotype was counted many times. This chain links TRBV6-2 or TRBV6-3 with TRBJ2-1; the match to TRBD1 covers 9 bases. After removal of 4 bases from V and 6 bases from J, the junction contained 10 bases not matched to a gene. The germline V gene has CDR1 MNHEY and CDR2 SVGEGT. The CDR3 has 16 residues. The DNA of the CDR3 is TGTGCCAGCAGTTCCATGACAGGGGGTAAGGTCAATGAGCAGTTCTTC. Encoded protein: CASSSMTGGKVNEQFF.

This clonotype was seen many times. The chain recombines TRBV9 with TRBJ2-2, with D possibly being TRBD1 (6 bases). V lost 1 base, J lost 6 bases, and 10 bases lay in between. This CDR3 contains 14 residues. Germline assignment: CDR1 SGDLS and CDR2 YYNGEE. The CDR3 bases are TGTGCCAGCAGCGTAACAGGGAATGCCGGGGAGCTGTTTTTT. It translates to CASSVTGNAGELFF.

This clonotype has at least ten counts. This chain uses TRBV20-1 with TRBJ1-5; weak D call: TRBD1 (6 bases). Germline CDR1 DFQATT, CDR2 SNEGSKA (reference sequence). The length of the CDR3 is 15 residues. V lost 5 bases and J lost 2, with 16 bases in between. CDR3 protein: CSALLGGSGNQPQHF. The CDR3 DNA is TGCAGTGCTCTCTTAGGGGGTTCGGGCAATCAGCCCCAGCATTTT.